This is a list of T cell receptor beta chains from one sample in a study of T cells in Graves' hyperthyroidism and ophthalmopathy. Using its own MiXCR run on the multiplex PCR reads, TCRdb lists one record per CDR3 protein. Of about 600,000 distinct CDR3 sequences listed, more than 15% are singletons. Material for sequencing was blood. Every receptor here comes from a woman aged 40 to 49 with Graves' ophthalmopathy. Both conserved end residues are part of each CDR3.

v_call cdr3_aa
TRBV2 CASSTRVISTDTQYF
TRBV13 CASSVRGTLTDTQYF
TRBV2 CASIYAVRSEQFF
TRBV6-1 CASSEKGGAHQPQHF
TRBV2 CASNHGLAAYYEQYF
TRBV20-1 CSAGGGYQETQYF
TRBV5-4 CASSFPRQGETQYF
TRBV20-1 CSAGGGNTEAFF
TRBV19 CASSALGQGASYNEQFF
TRBV7-8 CASSLASADRPQYF